The next 21 T cell receptor beta chains were all read from a single sample in a study of T cells in Graves' hyperthyroidism and ophthalmopathy. Using RNA transcripts as the source, TCR beta CDR3 regions were amplified. TCR CDR3 regions were first amplified by RT-PCR with HTBI primers. TCRdb ran MiXCR on the multiplex PCR reads and lists one entry per CDR3 protein. The data contain a few hundred thousand distinct CDR3 sequences, 15% of them singletons. The sample taken for sequencing was blood. Source of these receptors: a woman aged 25-40 years with Graves' hyperthyroidism.

The CDR3 sequence is CAWSRPGTGTPGELFF. The DNA for the CDR3 is TGTGCCTGGAGTAGACCCGGGACAGGGACCCCCGGGGAGCTGTTTTTT. J is TRBJ2-2 and V is TRBV30; 9 positions match TRBD1. V lost 2 bases to trimming and J lost 6 bases; unmatched junction nucleotides: 10. CDR1 and CDR2 from the germline V gene are GTSNPN and SVGIG (reference sequence). The CDR3 consists of 16 residues.

This clonotype was recorded at least ten times. This rearrangement joins TRBV28 to TRBJ2-7; D not resolved. The germline gives CDR1 MDHEN, CDR2 SYDVKM. Trimming took 6 bases from V and 5 from J, leaving 23 bases between them. The CDR3 has 16 amino acids. CDR3 in DNA: TGTGCCAGCAGCGCCACCGGAGCCAGAGCTCTTCACGAGCAGTACTTC. Translation: CASSATGARALHEQYF.

This clonotype appeared many times. J is TRBJ2-1 and V is TRBV12-5; D remains unclear. CDR1 is LGHNT, CDR2 FRNRAP, per germline. The V and J ends lost 4 bases and 4 bases respectively, with 8 bases between them. The length of the CDR3 is 13 residues. The CDR3 protein is CASGSVGYNEQFF. As DNA, the CDR3 is TGTGCTAGTGGTTCGGTGGGTTACAATGAGCAGTTCTTC. Combining the CDR3 with reference TRBV12-5 and TRBJ2-1 gives the whole variable domain DARVTQTPRHKVTEMGQEVTMRCQPILGHNTVFWYRQTMMQGLELLAYFRNRAPLDDSGMPKDRFSAEMPDATLATLKIQPSEPRDSAVYFCASGSVGYNEQFFGPGTRLTVL.

This clonotype was observed many times. This chain joins TRBV11-2 and TRBJ2-1; D uncertain. Germline-derived CDR1 and CDR2 are SGHAT and FQNNGV. The germline V and J ends were trimmed by 5 bases and 10 bases, with 9 bases remaining between them. CDR3 length equals 11 residues. The CDR3 sequence is CASSQVLEQFF. CDR3 DNA: TGTGCCAGCAGCCAGGTGCTGGAGCAGTTCTTC.

The rearrangement joins TRBV6-1 to TRBJ2-4, with TRBD1 identical over 7 bases. V lost 4 bases to trimming and J lost 2 bases; unmatched junction nucleotides: 14. The CDR3 contains 18 residues. CDR1 is MNHNS and CDR2 is SASEGT in the germline V gene. CDR3 sequence: CASSGQLTGSDTKNIQYF. DNA of the CDR3: TGTGCCAGCAGTGGACAATTGACAGGGTCGGATACCAAAAACATTCAGTACTTC.

This clonotype has more than one count but fewer than ten. The V gene is TRBV6-1, the J gene TRBJ2-1, with 15 nucleotides matching TRBD2. CDR1 is MNHNS and CDR2 is SASEGT in the germline V gene. Unmatched junction bases numbered 8, after V lost 6 bases and J lost 8 bases. This CDR3 contains 16 residues. This CDR3 reads CASRSRTSGRAHEQFF. In DNA form, the CDR3 reads TGTGCCAGCAGGAGCCGGACTAGCGGGAGGGCCCATGAGCAGTTCTTC.

CDR3: CASSSIRLQETQYF. CDR3 bases: TGTGCCAGCAGCTCTATAAGGTTGCAAGAGACCCAGTACTTC. The genes are TRBV11-2 and TRBJ2-5; D is uncertain. V was trimmed by 4 bases and J by 2 bases, leaving 11 bases between them. CDR3 size: 14 residues. Per germline, CDR1 SGHAT and CDR2 FQNNGV.

The V gene is TRBV12-3 or TRBV12-4, the J gene TRBJ1-2; D not resolved. With 4 bases removed from V and 6 bases from J, the gap between germline ends came to 21 bases. This CDR3 is 16 amino acids long. In DNA form, the CDR3 reads TGTGCCAGCAGTTCGTCCCTTGGACTTCTACTTCATGGCTACACCTTC. Translation gives CASSSSLGLLLHGYTF.

At least ten counts were recorded for this clonotype. The chain employs TRBV28 and TRBJ2-7; 12 nucleotides agree with TRBD1. This CDR3 region has 14 residues. Looked up from germline, CDR1 is MDHEN and CDR2 is SYDVKM. V dropped 8 bases and J dropped 4; count of bases not matched to a gene: 6. The CDR3 sequence: CASGGQGAVYEQYF. CDR3 coding DNA: TGTGCCAGCGGGGGACAGGGGGCCGTATACGAGCAGTACTTC. The full variable domain, rest sourced from reference TRBV28 and TRBJ2-7, is DVKVTQSSRYLVKRTGEKVFLECVQDMDHENMFWYRQDPGLGLRLIYFSYDVKMKEKGDIPEGYSVSREKKERFSLILESASTNQTSMYLCASGGQGAVYEQYFGPGTRLTVT.

V usage is TRBV11-1 and J usage is TRBJ2-7, with 9 positions matching TRBD1. Unmatched junction bases numbered 5, after V lost 5 bases and J lost 0 bases. Germline loops: CDR1 SGHAT, CDR2 FQDESV (reference sequence). This CDR3 has 15 amino acids. CDR3 loop: CASSHTGGPSYEQYF. CDR3 DNA: TGTGCCAGCAGCCACACAGGGGGCCCCTCCTACGAGCAGTACTTC.

This clonotype was counted many times. V gene TRBV20-1 combines with J gene TRBJ2-3; 9 nucleotides match TRBD2. CDR1 and CDR2 (germline): DFQATT, SNEGSKA (reference sequence). The CDR3 is 16 amino acids. V shed 3 bases and J 3 bases; nucleotides not matched to a gene: 10. CDR3 sequence (DNA): TGCAGTGCTAGCCTAGGCGGGAGGGCCAGAACAGATACGCAGTATTTT. Translating it yields CSASLGGRARTDTQYF.

This chain links TRBV19 with TRBJ2-2; perhaps TRBD1 as D (6 bases). The CDR3 totals 13 residues. V lost 6 bases and J 7 bases, leaving 12 bases between the germline ends. Germline V gives CDR1 LNHDA, CDR2 SQIVND (reference sequence). CDR3 sequence reads: CASSPQGYGELFF. The CDR3 bases are TGTGCCAGTAGCCCACAGGGATACGGGGAGCTGTTTTTT.

This clonotype was detected many times. The chain recombines TRBV11-2 with TRBJ1-1, with D unclear. The CDR3 loop spans 13 amino acids. The germline CDR1 and CDR2 sequences are SGHAT and FQNNGV. Trimming removed 5 bases at V and 2 bases at J, with 9 bases between. CDR3 coding DNA: TGTGCCAGCAGCGTCTTAACTAACACTGAAGCTTTCTTT. Amino acids: CASSVLTNTEAFF.

This clonotype was detected many times. The V gene is TRBV6-5, the J gene TRBJ1-1; D may be TRBD1 (5 bases). V was cut by 0 bases and J by 4 bases, with 12 bases left in between. CDR3 length: 15 residues. The germline CDR1 and CDR2 sequences are MNHEY and SVGAGI. The CDR3 nucleotides read TGTGCCAGCAGTTACTCGAACCGGGGGGGCACTGAAGCTTTCTTT. Translated, it gives CASSYSNRGGTEAFF.

This clonotype showed up many times. CDR3 region: CASSEVGGSNQPQHF. The CDR3 nucleotides are TGTGCCAGCAGTGAAGTGGGGGGAAGCAATCAGCCCCAGCATTTT. This sequence joins TRBV6-1 and TRBJ1-5; D may be TRBD1 (5 bases). CDR1 MNHNS and CDR2 SASEGT come from the germline V gene. The V end lost 1 base, the J end lost 1 base, and 8 bases lay between the germline ends. The length of the CDR3 is 15 residues.

A few counts support this clonotype. V and J are TRBV7-9 and TRBJ2-1, with D unclear. Germline assignment: CDR1 SEHNR and CDR2 FQNEAQ (reference sequence). The V end lost 5 bases, the J end lost 5 bases, and 16 bases lay between the germline ends. This CDR3 spans 15 amino acids. The CDR3 coding sequence is TGTGCCAGCAGCCCTCCGCTAGTACCCCACAATGAGCAGTTCTTC. Translation: CASSPPLVPHNEQFF. The full variable domain, with the rest looked up from reference TRBV7-9 and TRBJ2-1, is DTGVSQNPRHKITKRGQNVTFRCDPISEHNRLYWYRQTLGQGPEFLTYFQNEAQLEKSRLLSDRFSAERPKGSFSTLEIQRTEQGDSAMYLCASSPPLVPHNEQFFGPGTRLTVL.

V usage is TRBV19 and J usage is TRBJ2-2; no clear D. CDR3 length: 13 amino acids. Germline lookup yields CDR1 LNHDA and CDR2 SQIVND (reference sequence). V lost 5 bases to trimming and J lost 2 bases, with 6 bases between them. CDR3 bases: TGTGCCAGTAGTCCAGATAACACCGGGGAGCTGTTTTTT. Its translation: CASSPDNTGELFF.

This clonotype was observed at least ten times. CDR3 loop: CASSQNFGTDTQYF. Written as DNA, the CDR3 is TGTGCCAGCAGCCAGAACTTCGGCACAGATACGCAGTATTTT. The V gene is TRBV3-1, the J gene TRBJ2-3; D is unclear. The V end lost 3 bases, the J end lost 1 base, and 8 bases lay between the germline ends. The CDR3 is made up of 14 amino acids. Germline CDR1 is LGHDT and CDR2 is YNNKEL (reference sequence).

The chain is built from TRBV7-9 and TRBJ1-4; D may be TRBD1 (5 bases). Germline lookup yields CDR1 SEHNR and CDR2 FQNEAQ (reference sequence). The CDR3 extends over 14 amino acids. Trimming removed 3 bases from V and 2 bases from J, with 7 bases in between. The CDR3 region is CASSFPGTNEKLFF. The CDR3 DNA is TGTGCCAGCAGCTTCCCAGGGACTAATGAAAAACTGTTTTTT.

This clonotype was found many times. This chain joins TRBV7-2 and TRBJ1-1; D gene unclear. This CDR3 has 16 residues. Germline V gene data show CDR1 as SGHTA and CDR2 as FQGNSA. V dropped 6 bases and J dropped 0 bases, with 17 bases sitting between them. The CDR3 DNA is TGTGCCAGCAGGCCAACGACAACGAGCATGAACACTGAAGCTTTCTTT. Translating it yields CASRPTTTSMNTEAFF.

This chain uses TRBV5-1 with TRBJ2-3, with TRBD1 as a possible D gene (6 bases). Trimming took 2 bases from V and 0 from J, leaving 10 bases between them. The CDR3 totals 15 residues. Looked up from germline, CDR1 is SGHRS and CDR2 is YFSETQ. As DNA, the CDR3 is TGCGCCAGCAGCTTAAATGGACAGAGCACAGATACGCAGTATTTT. It is translated as CASSLNGQSTDTQYF.